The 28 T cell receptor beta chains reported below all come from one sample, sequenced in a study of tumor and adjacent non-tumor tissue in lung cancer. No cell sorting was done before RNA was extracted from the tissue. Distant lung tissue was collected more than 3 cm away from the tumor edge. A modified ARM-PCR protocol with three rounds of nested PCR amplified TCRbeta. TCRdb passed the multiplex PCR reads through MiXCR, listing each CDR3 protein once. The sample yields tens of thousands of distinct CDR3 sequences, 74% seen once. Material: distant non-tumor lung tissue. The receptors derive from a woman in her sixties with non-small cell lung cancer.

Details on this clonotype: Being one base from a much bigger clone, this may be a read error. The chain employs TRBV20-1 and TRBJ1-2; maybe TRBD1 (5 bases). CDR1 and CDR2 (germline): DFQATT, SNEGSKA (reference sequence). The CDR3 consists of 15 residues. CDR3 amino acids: CCARGVSESDRGYTF. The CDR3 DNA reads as TGCTGTGCTAGAGGGGTCTCCGAGTCGGACCGTGGCTACACCTTC.

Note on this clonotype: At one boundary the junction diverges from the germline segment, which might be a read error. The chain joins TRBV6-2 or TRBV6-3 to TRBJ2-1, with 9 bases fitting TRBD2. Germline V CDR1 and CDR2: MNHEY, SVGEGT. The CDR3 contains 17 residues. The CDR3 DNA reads TGTGCCAGCACCAGTCACGTTCTAGCGGGGAGGCACAATGAGCAATTCTTC. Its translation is CASTSHVLAGRHNEQFF.

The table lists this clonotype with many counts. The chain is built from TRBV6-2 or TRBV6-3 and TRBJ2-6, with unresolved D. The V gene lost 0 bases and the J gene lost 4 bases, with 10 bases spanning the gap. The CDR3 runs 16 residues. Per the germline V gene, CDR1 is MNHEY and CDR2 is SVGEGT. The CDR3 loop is CASSYSEASGANVLTF. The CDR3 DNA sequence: TGTGCCAGCAGTTACTCGGAAGCCTCCGGGGCCAACGTCCTGACTTTC.

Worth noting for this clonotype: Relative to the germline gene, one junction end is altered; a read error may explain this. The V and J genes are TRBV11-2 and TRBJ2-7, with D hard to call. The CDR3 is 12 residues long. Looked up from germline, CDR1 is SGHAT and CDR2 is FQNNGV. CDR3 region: CASSVELTEQYF. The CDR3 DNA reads TGCGCCAGCAGCGTGGAGTTGACCGAGCAGTACTTC. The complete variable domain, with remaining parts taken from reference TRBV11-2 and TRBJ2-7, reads EAGVAQSPRYKIIEKRQSVAFWCNPISGHATLYWYQQILGQGPKLLIQFQNNGVVDDSQLPKDRFSAERLKGVDSTLKIQPAKLEDSAVYLCASSVELTEQYFGPGTRLTVT.

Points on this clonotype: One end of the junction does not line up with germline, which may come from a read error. The CDR3 protein is CASGQDMSGRYTEVFF. CDR3 sequence (DNA): TGCGCTAGCGGCCAAGATATGTCAGGGAGGTACACTGAAGTTTTCTTT. The V gene is TRBV4-3, the J gene TRBJ1-1; TRBD1 might be the D (5 bases). CDR3 length: 16 residues. CDR1 and CDR2 from the germline V gene are LGHNA and YSLEER.

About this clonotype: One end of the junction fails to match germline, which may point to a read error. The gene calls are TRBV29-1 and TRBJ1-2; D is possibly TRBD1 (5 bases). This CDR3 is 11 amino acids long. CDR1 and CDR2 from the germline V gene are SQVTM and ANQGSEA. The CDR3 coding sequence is TGCAGTGTTCCAAGTAGGGGTGACTACATCTTC. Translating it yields CSVPSRGDYIF.

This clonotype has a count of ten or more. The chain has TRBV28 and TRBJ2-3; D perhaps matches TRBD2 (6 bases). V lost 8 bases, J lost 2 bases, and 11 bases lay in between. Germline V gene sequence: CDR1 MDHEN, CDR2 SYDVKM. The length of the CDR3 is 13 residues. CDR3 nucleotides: TGTGCCAGCCGTAGCGGAGCCACAGATACGCAGTATTTT. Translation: CASRSGATDTQYF.

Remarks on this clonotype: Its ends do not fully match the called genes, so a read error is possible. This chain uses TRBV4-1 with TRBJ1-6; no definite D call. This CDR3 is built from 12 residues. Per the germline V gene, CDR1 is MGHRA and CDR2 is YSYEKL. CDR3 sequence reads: CASSQPGWTLHF. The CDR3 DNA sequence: TGTGCCAGCAGCCAACCCGGCTGGACCCTCCACTTT.

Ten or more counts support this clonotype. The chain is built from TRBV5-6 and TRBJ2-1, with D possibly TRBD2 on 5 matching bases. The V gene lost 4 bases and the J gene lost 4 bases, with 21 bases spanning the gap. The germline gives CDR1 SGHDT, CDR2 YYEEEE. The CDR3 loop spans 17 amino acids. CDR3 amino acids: CASSDLFLTEGYNEQFF. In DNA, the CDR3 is TGTGCCAGCAGCGACCTGTTCTTGACTGAGGGATACAATGAGCAGTTCTTC.

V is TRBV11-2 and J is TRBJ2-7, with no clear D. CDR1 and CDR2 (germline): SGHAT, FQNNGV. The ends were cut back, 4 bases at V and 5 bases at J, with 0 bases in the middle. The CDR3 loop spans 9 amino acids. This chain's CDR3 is CASSYEQYF. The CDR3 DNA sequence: TGTGCCAGCAGCTACGAGCAGTACTTC. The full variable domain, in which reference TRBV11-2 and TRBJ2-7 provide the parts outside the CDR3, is EAGVAQSPRYKIIEKRQSVAFWCNPISGHATLYWYQQILGQGPKLLIQFQNNGVVDDSQLPKDRFSAERLKGVDSTLKIQPAKLEDSAVYLCASSYEQYFGPGTRLTVT.

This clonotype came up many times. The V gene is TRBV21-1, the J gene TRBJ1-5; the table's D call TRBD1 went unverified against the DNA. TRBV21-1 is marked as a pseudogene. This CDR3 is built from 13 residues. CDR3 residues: CASSLGGDQPQHF. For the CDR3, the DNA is TGTGCCAGCAGCTTGGGGGGAGATCAGCCCCAGCATTTT.

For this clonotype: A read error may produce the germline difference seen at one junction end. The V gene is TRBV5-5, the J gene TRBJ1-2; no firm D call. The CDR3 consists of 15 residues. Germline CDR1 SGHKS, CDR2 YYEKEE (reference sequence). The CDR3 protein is CASSLVSGSTYGYIF. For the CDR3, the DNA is TGTGCCAGTAGCTTGGTGTCGGGGTCGACTTATGGCTACATCTTC.

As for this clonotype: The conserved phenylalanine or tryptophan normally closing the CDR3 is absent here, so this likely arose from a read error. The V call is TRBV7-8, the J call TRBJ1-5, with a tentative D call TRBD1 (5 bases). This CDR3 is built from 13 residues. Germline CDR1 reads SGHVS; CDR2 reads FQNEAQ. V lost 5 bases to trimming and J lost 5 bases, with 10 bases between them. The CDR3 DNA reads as TGTGCCAGCAGCGAAGAAGGGGATCAGCCCCAGCATCTT. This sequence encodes CASSEEGDQPQHL.

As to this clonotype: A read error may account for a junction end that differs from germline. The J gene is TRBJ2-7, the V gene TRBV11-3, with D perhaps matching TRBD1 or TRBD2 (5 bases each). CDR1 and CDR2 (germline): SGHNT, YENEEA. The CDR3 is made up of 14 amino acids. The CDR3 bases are TGTGCCAGCAGCCTAGATACGGGGACCTGCGAGCAGTACTTC. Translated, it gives CASSLDTGTCEQYF.

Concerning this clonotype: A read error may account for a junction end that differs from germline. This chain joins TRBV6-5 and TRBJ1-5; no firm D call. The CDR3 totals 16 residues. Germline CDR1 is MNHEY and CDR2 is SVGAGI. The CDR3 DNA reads TGTACCAGCAGCCCCAATCCCAGTCAGGGCAATCAGCCCCAGCATTTT. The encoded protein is CTSSPNPSQGNQPQHF.

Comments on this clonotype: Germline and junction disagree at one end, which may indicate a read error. The CDR3 DNA follows: TGTGCCGGCAGTTCAACTGAGACAGGGGCGACAGATACGCAGTATTTT. This gives the protein CAGSSTETGATDTQYF. The chain combines TRBV12-3 or TRBV12-4 with TRBJ2-3, with 8 positions matching TRBD1. The CDR3 length is 16 residues.

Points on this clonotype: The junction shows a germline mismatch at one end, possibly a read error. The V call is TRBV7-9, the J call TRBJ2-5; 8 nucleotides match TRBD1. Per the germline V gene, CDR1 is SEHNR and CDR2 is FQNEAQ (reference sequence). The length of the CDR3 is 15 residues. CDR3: CAISRIQGVQETQYF. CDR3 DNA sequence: TGTGCCATCAGCCGGATACAGGGGGTCCAAGAGACCCAGTACTTC.

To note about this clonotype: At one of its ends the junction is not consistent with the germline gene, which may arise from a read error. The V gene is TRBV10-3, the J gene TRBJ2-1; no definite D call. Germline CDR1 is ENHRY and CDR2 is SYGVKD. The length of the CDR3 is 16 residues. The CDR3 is CAISDRTPLSFNEQFF. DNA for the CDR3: TGTGCCATCAGTGACCGGACCCCCTTGTCCTTCAATGAGCAGTTCTTC.

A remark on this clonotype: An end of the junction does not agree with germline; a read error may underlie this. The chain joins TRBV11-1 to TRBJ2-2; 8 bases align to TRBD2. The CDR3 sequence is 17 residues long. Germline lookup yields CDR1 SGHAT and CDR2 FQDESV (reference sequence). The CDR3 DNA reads TGTGCCAGCAGCTCGCGACAAGCGGGAGAATCCACCTGGGAGCTGTTTTTT. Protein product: CASSSRQAGESTWELFF.

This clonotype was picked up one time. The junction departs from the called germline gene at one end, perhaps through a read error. CDR3 sequence reads: CANSLNGQGEYEKLFF. CDR3 nucleotide sequence: TGTGCCAACAGCTTGAACGGACAGGGCGAATATGAAAAACTGTTTTTT. The chain couples TRBV5-6 to TRBJ1-4; TRBD1 matches at 8 bases. CDR1 and CDR2 (germline): SGHDT, YYEEEE. This CDR3 has 16 residues.

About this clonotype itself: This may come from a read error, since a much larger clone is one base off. CDR3 coding DNA: TGCAGTGGCACCCGGGACCCAGGGAGGGCACAGCCCCAGCATTTT. Its translation is CSGTRDPGRAQPQHF. The chain carries TRBV20-1 and TRBJ1-5, with D possibly TRBD1 on 5 matching bases. The CDR3 spans 15 residues. V was trimmed by 7 bases and J by 7 bases, leaving 23 bases between them. CDR1 is DFQATT and CDR2 is SNEGSKA in the germline V gene (reference sequence).

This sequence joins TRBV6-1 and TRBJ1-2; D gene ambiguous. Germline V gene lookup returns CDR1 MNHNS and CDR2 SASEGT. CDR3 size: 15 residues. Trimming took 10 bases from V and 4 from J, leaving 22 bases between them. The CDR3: CANSEASGRGYGYTF. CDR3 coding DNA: TGTGCCAATAGTGAAGCCTCCGGACGGGGCTATGGCTACACCTTC.

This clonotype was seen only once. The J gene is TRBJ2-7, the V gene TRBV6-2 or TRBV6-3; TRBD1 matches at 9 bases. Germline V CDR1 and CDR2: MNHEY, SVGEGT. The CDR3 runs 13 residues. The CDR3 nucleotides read TGTATCAGCAACTCGGGACAGGGCTACGAGCAGTACTTC. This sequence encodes CISNSGQGYEQYF.

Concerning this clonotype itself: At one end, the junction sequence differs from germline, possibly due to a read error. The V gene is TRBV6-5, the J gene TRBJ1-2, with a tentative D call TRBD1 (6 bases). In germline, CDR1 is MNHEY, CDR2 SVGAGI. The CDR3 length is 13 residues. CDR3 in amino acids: CASSSVQGHVYSF. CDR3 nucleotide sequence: TGTGCCAGCAGTTCCGTACAGGGTCATGTCTACAGCTTC.

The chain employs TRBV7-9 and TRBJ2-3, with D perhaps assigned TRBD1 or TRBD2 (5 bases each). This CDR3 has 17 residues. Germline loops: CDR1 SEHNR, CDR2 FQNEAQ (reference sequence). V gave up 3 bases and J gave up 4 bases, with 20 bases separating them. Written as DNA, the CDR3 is TGTGCCAGCAGCTTGTCGAGGACCAGCGGACACGCAGATACGCAGTATTTT. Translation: CASSLSRTSGHADTQYF.

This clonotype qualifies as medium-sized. Here the CDR3 reads CASSRTGGYNEQFF. Here the CDR3 DNA reads TGTGCCAGCAGCCGGACAGGGGGATACAATGAGCAGTTCTTC. The chain employs TRBV28 and TRBJ2-1, with 10 bases fitting TRBD1. The trim removed 6 bases at V and 4 bases at J, leaving 3 bases unmatched. This CDR3 spans 14 amino acids. Germline lookup yields CDR1 MDHEN and CDR2 SYDVKM.

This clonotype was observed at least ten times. The CDR3 protein is CASSIDLRGTQYF. The DNA of the CDR3 is TGCGCCAGCAGCATTGATCTGCGGGGGACCCAGTACTTC. V gene TRBV5-1 combines with J gene TRBJ2-5; the D gene is possibly TRBD2 (6 bases). This CDR3 region has 13 residues. Germline V gene sequence: CDR1 SGHRS, CDR2 YFSETQ. The germline V and J ends were trimmed by 4 bases and 7 bases, with 14 bases remaining between them.

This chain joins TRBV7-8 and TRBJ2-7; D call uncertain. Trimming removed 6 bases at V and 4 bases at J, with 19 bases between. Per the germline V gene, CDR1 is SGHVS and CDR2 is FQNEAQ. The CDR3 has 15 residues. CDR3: CASSENLGLTYEQYF. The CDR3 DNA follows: TGTGCCAGCAGTGAGAATCTGGGCCTTACTTACGAGCAGTACTTC.